The present T cell receptor beta chain was sequenced within a study of blood T cell repertoires in COVID-19. This clone occurred a few times. TCRdb keeps only in-frame clones here, not all; method: immunoSEQ multiplex PCR. The sample consists of 380,000 or so clones, approximately 90% of them appearing once. The sample was PBMCs or T cells enriched from blood (not recorded which). The receptor was isolated from a woman in her thirties with acute COVID-19.

CDR3 bases: TGTGCCAGCAGCTTGGTGGGCAGGGCGGGACGAAGTGGCTACACCTTC. Its translation is CASSLVGRAGRSGYTF. The chain joins TRBV5-6 to TRBJ1-2; tentatively, D is TRBD1 (5 bases). Germline CDR1 reads SGHDT; CDR2 reads YYEEEE. The CDR3 is 16 amino acids. V lost 0 bases to trimming and J lost 7 bases, with 19 bases between them.